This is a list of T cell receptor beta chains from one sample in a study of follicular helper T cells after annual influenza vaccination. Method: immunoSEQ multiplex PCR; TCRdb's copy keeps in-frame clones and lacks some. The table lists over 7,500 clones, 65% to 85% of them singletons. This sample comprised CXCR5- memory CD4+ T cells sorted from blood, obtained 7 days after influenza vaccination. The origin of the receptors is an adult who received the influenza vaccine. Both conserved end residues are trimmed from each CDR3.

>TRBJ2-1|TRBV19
ASSIGPLRGPRLSRNEQF
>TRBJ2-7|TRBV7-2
ASSSASGSAPYEQY
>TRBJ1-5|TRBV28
ASSSRGLNQPQH
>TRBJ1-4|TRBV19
ASSTGLAEKLF
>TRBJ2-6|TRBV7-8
ASSPLAGRRSGANVLT
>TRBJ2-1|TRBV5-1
ASSFNPASSYNEQF
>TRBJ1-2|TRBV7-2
ASSSRQGNGYT
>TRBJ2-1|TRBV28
ASSLGAGVASNEQF
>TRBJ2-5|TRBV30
AWRGQRQETQY
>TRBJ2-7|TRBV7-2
ASSWTGVSSYEQY
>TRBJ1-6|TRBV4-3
ASSQDLTENFSPLH
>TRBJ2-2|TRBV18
ASSPPGAGAPNTGELF
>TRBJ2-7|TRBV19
ASSTQGSQQY
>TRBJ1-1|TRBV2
ASSEAGKHMNTEAF
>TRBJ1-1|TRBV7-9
ASSLGQGDSRRAF
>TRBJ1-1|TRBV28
ASSFEGNTEAF
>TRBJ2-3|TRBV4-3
ASSQLLGDTQY
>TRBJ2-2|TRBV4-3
ASSHETAGAGASGELF
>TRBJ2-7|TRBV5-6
ASREAGTGGRQY
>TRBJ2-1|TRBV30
AWSFDRLKDEQF
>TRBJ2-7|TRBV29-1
SVEDVSYEQY
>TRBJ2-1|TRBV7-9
ASSLGRGDGPQEFEQF
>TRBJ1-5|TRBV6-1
ASTIGWGRPQH
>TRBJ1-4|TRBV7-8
ASSLDPGVNEKLF
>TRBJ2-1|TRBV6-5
ASSYSLAGNEQF
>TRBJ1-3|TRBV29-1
SATVGPATGNTIY
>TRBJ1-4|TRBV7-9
ASSLFRTGEKLF
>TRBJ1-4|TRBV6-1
ASSEAYVVGEKLF
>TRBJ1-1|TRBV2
AGTGQGNTEAF
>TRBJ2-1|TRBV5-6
ASSLEGQPYNEQF
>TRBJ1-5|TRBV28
ASSAQGSYQPQH
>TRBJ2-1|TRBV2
ASSERANEQF
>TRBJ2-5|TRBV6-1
ASSTTGLETQY
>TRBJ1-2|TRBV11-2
ASSTGGGGYT
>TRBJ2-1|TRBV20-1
SEGVYNEQF
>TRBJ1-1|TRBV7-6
ASSRPTGMGTEAF
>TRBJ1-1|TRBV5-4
ASGLQGAGTEAF
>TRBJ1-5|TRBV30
AWSARGNQPQH
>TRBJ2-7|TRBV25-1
ASSTRARQY
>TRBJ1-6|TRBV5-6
ASSLAMGRDNSPLH
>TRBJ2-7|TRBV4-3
ASSQTDRVGSYEQY
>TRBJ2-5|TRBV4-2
ASSQDLSGLFQETQY
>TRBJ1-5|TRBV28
ASSQAGSNQPQH
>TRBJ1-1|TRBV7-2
ASSLRVLNTEAF
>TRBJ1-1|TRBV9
ASGNRANTEAF
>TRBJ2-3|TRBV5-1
ASSGTSGSDTQY
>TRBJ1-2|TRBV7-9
ASSFQGQGPYGYT
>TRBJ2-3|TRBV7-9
ASSLARPASGRTDTQY
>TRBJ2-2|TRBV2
ASRTDRGGTGELF